This is a list of T cell receptor beta chains from one sample in a study of PD-1 blockade in classical Hodgkin lymphoma. Here immunoSEQ multiplex PCR was the method, and the copy in TCRdb shows in-frame clones only, minus some. There are approximately 96,000 clones in the sample; 90% to 95% occur only once, and 2% lies in the top ten. Material: peripheral blood mononuclear cells (PBMCs), obtained before the fourth cycle of nivolumab. The receptors derive from a human donor with classical Hodgkin lymphoma. The CDR3 runs from the conserved cysteine through the conserved F or W. The order of the fields is V gene, J gene, CDR3 protein.

v_gene: TRBV5-1; j_gene: TRBJ2-3; CDR3aa: CASSLVAGGPTSDTQYF
v_gene: TRBV6-5; j_gene: TRBJ1-2; CDR3aa: CASSPDRVILGYTF
v_gene: TRBV10-2; j_gene: TRBJ2-4; CDR3aa: CASKSSAVRNIQYF
v_gene: TRBV5-1; j_gene: TRBJ2-1; CDR3aa: CASSLEGPKKRFF
v_gene: TRBV2; j_gene: TRBJ2-6; CDR3aa: CASGGSGTGANVLTF
v_gene: TRBV4-1; j_gene: TRBJ2-7; CDR3aa: CASSQWVGTGFHEQYF
v_gene: TRBV29-1; j_gene: TRBJ1-3; CDR3aa: CSVGRPEPGNTIYF
v_gene: TRBV9; j_gene: TRBJ1-1; CDR3aa: CASSVVGGGGTEAFF
v_gene: TRBV29-1; j_gene: TRBJ1-2; CDR3aa: CSVREGTHSSYGYTF
v_gene: TRBV28; j_gene: TRBJ1-5; CDR3aa: CASSSSIRGLGQPQHF
v_gene: TRBV5-1; j_gene: TRBJ1-1; CDR3aa: CASSGTLGTEAFF
v_gene: TRBV2; j_gene: TRBJ2-1; CDR3aa: CASSVRLAGGLNEQFF
v_gene: TRBV28; j_gene: TRBJ2-7; CDR3aa: CASSFPGGEYEQYF
v_gene: TRBV12-5; j_gene: TRBJ1-1; CDR3aa: CASAFGKGTEAFF
v_gene: TRBV19; j_gene: TRBJ1-5; CDR3aa: CASRYPSGDGHSNQPQHF
v_gene: TRBV30; j_gene: TRBJ1-1; CDR3aa: CAWSGGRDTEAFF
v_gene: TRBV19; j_gene: TRBJ2-1; CDR3aa: CASRPGGTEQFF
v_gene: TRBV27; j_gene: TRBJ2-7; CDR3aa: CASSFGLTRGYEQYF
v_gene: TRBV18; j_gene: TRBJ2-1; CDR3aa: CASSPIDSQSYNEQFF
v_gene: TRBV4-1; j_gene: TRBJ2-1; CDR3aa: CASSQDSSDSDLSYNEQFF
v_gene: TRBV6-5; j_gene: TRBJ1-2; CDR3aa: CASSYRGTAANYGYTF
v_gene: TRBV19; j_gene: TRBJ2-7; CDR3aa: CASMGNGPLYF
v_gene: TRBV29-1; j_gene: TRBJ2-1; CDR3aa: CSVEEGGSYNEQFF
v_gene: TRBV6-5; j_gene: TRBJ1-1; CDR3aa: CASSYRDWTSTEAFF
v_gene: TRBV25-1; j_gene: TRBJ2-3; CDR3aa: CASSDQVEGWRDTQYF
v_gene: TRBV9; j_gene: TRBJ1-1; CDR3aa: CASSAASEAFF
v_gene: TRBV5-4; j_gene: TRBJ2-1; CDR3aa: CASSLKRETHNEQFF
v_gene: TRBV7-9; j_gene: TRBJ1-4; CDR3aa: CASSDAATNEKLFF
v_gene: TRBV7-3; j_gene: TRBJ2-5; CDR3aa: CASSLSGETQYF
v_gene: TRBV4-1; j_gene: TRBJ2-1; CDR3aa: CASSQRASLAVYNEQFF
v_gene: TRBV5-6; j_gene: TRBJ1-2; CDR3aa: CASSLVAGVYGYTF
v_gene: TRBV29-1; j_gene: TRBJ2-7; CDR3aa: CSVGQSYEQYF
v_gene: TRBV4-2; j_gene: TRBJ1-3; CDR3aa: CASSQGVGGSRSGNTIYF
v_gene: TRBV6-1; j_gene: TRBJ2-7; CDR3aa: CASSFRDGAYEQYF
v_gene: TRBV28; j_gene: TRBJ2-1; CDR3aa: CASSLLSGGGSSYNEQFF
v_gene: TRBV19; j_gene: TRBJ2-7; CDR3aa: CASSTTVRYEQYF
v_gene: TRBV10-3; j_gene: TRBJ1-4; CDR3aa: CASGRGNNEKLFF
v_gene: TRBV21-1; j_gene: TRBJ1-2; CDR3aa: CASGEGSGWGYGYTF
v_gene: TRBV18; j_gene: TRBJ2-7; CDR3aa: CASSPFGTGVGEQYF
v_gene: TRBV19; j_gene: TRBJ2-1; CDR3aa: CASNSGPSYNEQFF
v_gene: TRBV6-7; j_gene: TRBJ2-7; CDR3aa: CASSYSSTSGTLFKTPTGNEQYF
v_gene: TRBV11-2; j_gene: TRBJ2-2; CDR3aa: CASSFPGELFF
v_gene: TRBV27; j_gene: TRBJ1-6; CDR3aa: CASSTRNTTGLRSPLHF
v_gene: TRBV2; j_gene: TRBJ2-7; CDR3aa: CAGKGGSSYEQYF
v_gene: TRBV27; j_gene: TRBJ1-5; CDR3aa: CATSQGQDQPQHF
v_gene: TRBV7-2; j_gene: TRBJ1-2; CDR3aa: CASSLATLQANYGYTF
v_gene: TRBV20-1; j_gene: TRBJ1-2; CDR3aa: CSHSGGDGYTF